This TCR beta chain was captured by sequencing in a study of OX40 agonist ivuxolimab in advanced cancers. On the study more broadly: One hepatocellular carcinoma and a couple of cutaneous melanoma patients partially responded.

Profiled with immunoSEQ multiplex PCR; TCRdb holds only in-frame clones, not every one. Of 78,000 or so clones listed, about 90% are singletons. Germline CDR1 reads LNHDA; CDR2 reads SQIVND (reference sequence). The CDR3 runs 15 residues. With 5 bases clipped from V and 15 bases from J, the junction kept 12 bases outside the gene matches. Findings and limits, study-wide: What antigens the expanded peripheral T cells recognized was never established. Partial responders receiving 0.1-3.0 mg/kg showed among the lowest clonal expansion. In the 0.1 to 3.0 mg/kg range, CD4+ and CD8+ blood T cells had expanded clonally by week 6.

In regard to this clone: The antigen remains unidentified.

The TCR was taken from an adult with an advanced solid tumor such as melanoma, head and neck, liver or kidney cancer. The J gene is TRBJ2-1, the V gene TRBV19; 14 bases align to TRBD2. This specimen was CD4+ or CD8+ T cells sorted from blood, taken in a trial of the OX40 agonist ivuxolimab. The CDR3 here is CASSPRTSGRWGGFF. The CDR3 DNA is TGTGCCAGTAGTCCGCGGACTAGCGGGAGGTGGGGGGGGTTCTTC.